This T cell receptor (beta chain) was observed in a study of Ad26.COV2.S vaccination and SARS-CoV-2 variants. Study at large: The Ad26.COV2.S arm of the COV1001 trial was where the donor was placed. Each vaccinee took Ad26.COV2.S intramuscularly, once or twice 56 days apart.

The CDR3 covers 18 residues. V gave up 3 bases and J gave up 4 bases; unmatched junction bases: 13. The V gene's germline CDR1 is LNHDA and CDR2 SQIVND (reference sequence). The assay was immunoSEQ multiplex PCR, and TCRdb's table has in-frame clones only and misses some. The sample includes about 680,000 clones, more than 80% of them seen just once. Note on this clone: No antigen is known for it.

Whole-study results and caveats: Responses of T cells in total may have been underestimated by the TCR breadth and depth analyses. Non-spike TCR breadth did not differ much between vaccine and placebo recipients.

The treatment: about 20 received Ad26.COV2.S at low or high dose, single or two shots; roughly five received placebo; per-sample allocation not given. Collection of the samples took place on day 63 after the first injection of vaccine or placebo. The sequenced sample was peripheral blood, obtained in a trial of Ad26.COV2.S vaccine versus placebo. This chain joins TRBV19 and TRBJ2-5; TRBD1 agrees at 11 bases. The clonotype comes from a person between 18 and 65 years old who received the Ad26.COV2.S COVID-19 vaccine or a placebo. The CDR3 here is CASSIPFVGTGGPETQYF. CDR3 DNA: TGTGCCAGTAGTATCCCATTCGTTGGGACAGGGGGTCCAGAGACCCAGTACTTC. Full variable domain (missing parts from reference TRBV19 and TRBJ2-5): DGGITQSPKYLFRKEGQNVTLSCEQNLNHDAMYWYRQDPGQGLRLIYYSQIVNDFQKGDIAEGYSVSREKKESFPLTVTSAQKNPTAFYLCASSIPFVGTGGPETQYFGPGTRLLVL.